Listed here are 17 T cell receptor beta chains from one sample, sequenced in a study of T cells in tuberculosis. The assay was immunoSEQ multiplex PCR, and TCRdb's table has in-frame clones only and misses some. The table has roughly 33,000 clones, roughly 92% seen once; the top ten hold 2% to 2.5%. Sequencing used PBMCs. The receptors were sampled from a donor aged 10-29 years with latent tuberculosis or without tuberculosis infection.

The chain's CDR3 is CASSVGWGQYTEAFF. CDR3 DNA: TGCGCCAGCAGCGTCGGGTGGGGCCAGTACACTGAAGCTTTCTTT. The V gene is TRBV5-1, the J gene TRBJ1-1, with D possibly TRBD1 on 5 matching bases. The CDR3 is 15 residues long. Germline CDR1 SGHRS, CDR2 YFSETQ. V shed 4 bases and J shed 3 bases, with 16 bases lying between them.

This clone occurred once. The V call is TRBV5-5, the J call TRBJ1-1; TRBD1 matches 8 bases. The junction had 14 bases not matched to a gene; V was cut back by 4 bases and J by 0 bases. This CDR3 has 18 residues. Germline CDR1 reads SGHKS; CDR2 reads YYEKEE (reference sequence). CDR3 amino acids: CASSHRPGGWEMNTEAFF. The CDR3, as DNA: TGTGCCAGCAGCCACCGACCAGGGGGCTGGGAGATGAACACTGAAGCTTTCTTT. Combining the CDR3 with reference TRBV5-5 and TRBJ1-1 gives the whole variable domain DAGVTQSPTHLIKTRGQQVTLRCSPISGHKSVSWYQQVLGQGPQFIFQYYEKEERGRGNFPDRFSARQFPNYSSELNVNALLLGDSALYLCASSHRPGGWEMNTEAFFGQGTRLTVV.

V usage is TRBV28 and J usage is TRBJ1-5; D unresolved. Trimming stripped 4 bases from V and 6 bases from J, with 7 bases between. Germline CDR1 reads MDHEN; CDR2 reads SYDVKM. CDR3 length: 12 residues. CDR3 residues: CASSSSGQPQHF. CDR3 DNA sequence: TGTGCCAGCAGTTCCAGCGGTCAGCCCCAGCATTTT.

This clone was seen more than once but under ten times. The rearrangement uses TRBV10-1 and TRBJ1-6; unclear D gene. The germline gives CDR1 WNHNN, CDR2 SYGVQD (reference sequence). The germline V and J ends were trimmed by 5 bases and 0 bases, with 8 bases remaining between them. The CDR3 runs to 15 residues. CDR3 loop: CASSNRSSYNSPLHF. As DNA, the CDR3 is TGCGCCAGCAGTAACCGGAGCTCCTATAATTCACCCCTCCACTTT.

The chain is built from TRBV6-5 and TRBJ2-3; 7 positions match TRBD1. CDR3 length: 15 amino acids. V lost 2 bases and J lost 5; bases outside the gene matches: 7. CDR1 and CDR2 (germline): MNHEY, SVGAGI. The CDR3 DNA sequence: TGTGCCAGCAGTTACGAGGGGGCGCTCAGAGATACGCAGTATTTT. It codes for CASSYEGALRDTQYF.

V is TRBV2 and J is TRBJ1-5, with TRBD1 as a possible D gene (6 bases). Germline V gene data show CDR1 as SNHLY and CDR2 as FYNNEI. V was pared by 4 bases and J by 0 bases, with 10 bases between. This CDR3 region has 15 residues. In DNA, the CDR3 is TGTGCCAGCAGTGCAGGGGCCTATAGCAATCAGCCCCAGCATTTT. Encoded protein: CASSAGAYSNQPQHF.

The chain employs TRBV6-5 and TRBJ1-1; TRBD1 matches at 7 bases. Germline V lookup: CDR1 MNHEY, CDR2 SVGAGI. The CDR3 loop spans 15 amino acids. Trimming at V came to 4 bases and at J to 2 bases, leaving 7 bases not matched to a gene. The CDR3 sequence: CASSSQRGRNTEAFF. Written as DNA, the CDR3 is TGTGCCAGCAGTTCCCAGAGGGGGCGAAACACTGAAGCTTTCTTT.

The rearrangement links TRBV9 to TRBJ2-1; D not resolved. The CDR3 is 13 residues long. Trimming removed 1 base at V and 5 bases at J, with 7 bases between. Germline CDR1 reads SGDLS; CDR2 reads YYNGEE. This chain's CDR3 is CASSVNTNNEQFF. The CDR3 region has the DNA TGTGCCAGCAGCGTAAATACAAACAATGAGCAGTTCTTC.

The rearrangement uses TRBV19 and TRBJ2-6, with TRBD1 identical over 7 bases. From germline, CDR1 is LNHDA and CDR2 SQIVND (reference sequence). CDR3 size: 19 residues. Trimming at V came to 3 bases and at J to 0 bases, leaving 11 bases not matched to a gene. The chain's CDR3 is CASSMHHRGLSSGANVLTF. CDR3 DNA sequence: TGTGCCAGTAGTATGCACCACAGGGGTCTTAGCTCTGGGGCCAACGTCCTGACTTTC.

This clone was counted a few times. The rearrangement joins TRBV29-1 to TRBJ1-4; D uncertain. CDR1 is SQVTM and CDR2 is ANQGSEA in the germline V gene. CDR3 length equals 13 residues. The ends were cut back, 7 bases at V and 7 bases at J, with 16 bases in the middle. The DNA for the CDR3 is TGCAGCGCCTTGAATCTGAGTGGTGAAAAACTGTTTTTT. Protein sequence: CSALNLSGEKLFF.

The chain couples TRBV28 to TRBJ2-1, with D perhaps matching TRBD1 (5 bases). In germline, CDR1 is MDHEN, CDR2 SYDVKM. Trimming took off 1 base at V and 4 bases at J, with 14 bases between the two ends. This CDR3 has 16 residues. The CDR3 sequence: CASSLSPGPRYNEQFF. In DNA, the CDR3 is TGTGCCAGCAGTTTATCTCCAGGGCCCCGATACAATGAGCAGTTCTTC.

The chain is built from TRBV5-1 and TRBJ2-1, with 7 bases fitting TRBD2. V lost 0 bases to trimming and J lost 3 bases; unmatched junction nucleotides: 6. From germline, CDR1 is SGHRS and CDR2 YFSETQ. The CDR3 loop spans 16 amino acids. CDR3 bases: TGCGCCAGCAGCTTGGAGCCTAGCGGACTCTACAATGAGCAGTTCTTC. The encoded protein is CASSLEPSGLYNEQFF.

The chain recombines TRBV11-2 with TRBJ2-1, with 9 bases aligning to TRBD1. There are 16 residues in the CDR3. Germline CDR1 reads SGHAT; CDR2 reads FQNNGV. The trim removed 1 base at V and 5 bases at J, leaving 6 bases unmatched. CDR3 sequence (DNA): TGTGCCAGCAGCTTAGTTGACAGGGGGAGTGACAATGAGCAGTTCTTC. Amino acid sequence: CASSLVDRGSDNEQFF.

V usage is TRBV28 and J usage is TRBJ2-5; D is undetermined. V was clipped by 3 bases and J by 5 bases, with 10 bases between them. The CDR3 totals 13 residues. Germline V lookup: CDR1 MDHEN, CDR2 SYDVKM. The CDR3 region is CASSFLESETQYF. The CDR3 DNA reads TGTGCCAGCAGTTTCTTAGAGTCCGAGACCCAGTACTTC.

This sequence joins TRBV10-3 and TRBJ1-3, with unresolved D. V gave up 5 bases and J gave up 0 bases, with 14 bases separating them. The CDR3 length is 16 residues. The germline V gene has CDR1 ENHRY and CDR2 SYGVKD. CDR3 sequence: CAISQDQAYSGNTIYF. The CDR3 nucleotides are TGTGCCATCAGTCAAGATCAGGCCTACTCTGGAAACACCATATATTTT.

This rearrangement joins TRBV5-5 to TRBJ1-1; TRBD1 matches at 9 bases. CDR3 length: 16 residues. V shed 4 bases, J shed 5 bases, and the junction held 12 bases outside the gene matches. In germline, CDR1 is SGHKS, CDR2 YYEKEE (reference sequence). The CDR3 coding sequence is TGTGCCAGCAGCCGGGGAGGTACAGGGGGCTTTACTGAAGCTTTCTTT. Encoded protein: CASSRGGTGGFTEAFF.

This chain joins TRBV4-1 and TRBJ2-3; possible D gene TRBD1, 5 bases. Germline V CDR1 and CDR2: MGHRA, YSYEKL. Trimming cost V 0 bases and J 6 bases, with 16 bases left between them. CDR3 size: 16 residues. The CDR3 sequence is CASSQDTLRSGDTQYF. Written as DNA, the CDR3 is TGCGCCAGCAGCCAAGATACTCTGCGGTCAGGGGATACGCAGTATTTT.